These 23 T cell receptor beta chains originate from one sample sequenced in a study of cytomegalovirus exposure and HLA in healthy donors. Primers: 60 Vbeta forward and 13 Jbeta reverse. Libraries were prepared by immunoSEQ multiplex PCR; TCRdb keeps only in-frame clonotypes and omits some of them. The sample holds roughly 98,000 clones; around 74% are singletons and the top ten take around 3.2%. The sequenced sample was PBMCs. The receptors come from a female donor in good health and CMV-seropositive.

The rearrangement uses TRBV4-1 and TRBJ2-7, with D perhaps TRBD1 (5 bases). In germline, CDR1 is MGHRA, CDR2 YSYEKL. The CDR3 runs to 17 residues. The V end was cut by 0 bases, the J end by 7 bases, with 22 bases between. CDR3 sequence: CASSQDLLGLSPREQYF. DNA for the CDR3: TGCGCCAGCAGCCAAGATCTTTTGGGGCTTTCCCCGCGAGAGCAGTACTTC.

CDR3 sequence: CASSLRSGRVSDEQFF. The CDR3 DNA is TGTGCCAGCAGCTTGAGGAGCGGGAGAGTGTCCGATGAGCAGTTCTTC. This chain links TRBV5-8 with TRBJ2-1; TRBD2 matches 8 bases. V was clipped by 1 base and J by 8 bases; unmatched bases: 11. The CDR3 is 16 residues long. Germline V gene data show CDR1 as SGHTS and CDR2 as YDEGEE. Variable domain in full (rest from reference TRBV5-8 and TRBJ2-1): EAGVTQSPTHLIKTRGQQATLRCSPISGHTSVYWYQQALGLGLQFLLWYDEGEERNRGNFPPRFSGRQFPNYSSELNVNALELEDSALYLCASSLRSGRVSDEQFFGPGTRLTVL.

In its sample, this clone was seen a few times. This chain links TRBV5-4 with TRBJ1-1; D call uncertain. V lost 4 bases, J lost 0 bases, and 7 bases lay in between. CDR3 length equals 13 residues. Germline CDR1 reads SGHNT; CDR2 reads YYREEE (reference sequence). CDR3: CASSQTMNTEAFF. CDR3 nucleotide sequence: TGTGCCAGCAGCCAGACTATGAACACTGAAGCTTTCTTT. Looking up the rest from reference TRBV5-4 and TRBJ1-1 gives the full variable domain: ETGVTQSPTHLIKTRGQQVTLRCSSQSGHNTVSWYQQALGQGPQFIFQYYREEENGRGNFPPRFSGLQFPNYSSELNVNALELDDSALYLCASSQTMNTEAFFGQGTRLTVV.

The chain carries TRBV18 and TRBJ2-7; D perhaps matches TRBD2 (5 bases). From germline, CDR1 is KGHSH and CDR2 LQKENI. Trimming stripped 2 bases from V and 2 bases from J, with 16 bases between. The CDR3 extends over 16 amino acids. CDR3 coding DNA: TGTGCCAGCTCACCAACTTCACTAGATTCAACCTACGAGCAGTACTTC. Translation: CASSPTSLDSTYEQYF. Using reference TRBV18 and TRBJ2-7 for the parts outside the CDR3, the full variable domain is NAGVMQNPRHLVRRRGQEARLRCSPMKGHSHVYWYRQLPEEGLKFMVYLQKENIIDESGMPKERFSAEFPKEGPSILRIQQVVRGDSAAYFCASSPTSLDSTYEQYFGPGTRLTVT.

The chain carries TRBV21-1 and TRBJ1-5; TRBD1, the table's D call, was not compared with the DNA. TRBV21-1 is flagged as a pseudogene. This CDR3 spans 17 amino acids. In DNA, the CDR3 is TGTGCCAGCAGCAAAGGCTATGACAGGGGCGGCAATCAGCCCCAGCATTTT. It codes for CASSKGYDRGGNQPQHF.

The chain links TRBV7-2 to TRBJ1-5; D is unresolved. The V and J ends lost 5 bases and 3 bases respectively, with 11 bases between them. Germline values: CDR1 SGHTA, CDR2 FQGNSA. The CDR3 is 14 residues long. CDR3 sequence reads: CASSDGAFNQPQHF. Written as DNA, the CDR3 is TGTGCCAGCAGCGACGGAGCTTTCAATCAGCCCCAGCATTTT.

The chain is built from TRBV18 and TRBJ2-7, with TRBD2 matching over 11 bases. The length of the CDR3 is 15 residues. J lost 3 bases, V lost 2 bases, and 3 bases had no gene match. The germline CDR1 and CDR2 sequences are KGHSH and LQKENI. CDR3 loop: CASSPGTSGIYEQYF. CDR3 coding DNA: TGTGCCAGCTCACCAGGGACTAGCGGAATCTACGAGCAGTACTTC. Together with reference TRBV18 and TRBJ2-7, the CDR3 gives the full variable domain: NAGVMQNPRHLVRRRGQEARLRCSPMKGHSHVYWYRQLPEEGLKFMVYLQKENIIDESGMPKERFSAEFPKEGPSILRIQQVVRGDSAAYFCASSPGTSGIYEQYFGPGTRLTVT.

The V and J genes are TRBV7-8 and TRBJ1-3; the D is unclear. V shed 3 bases and J shed 4 bases, with 16 bases lying between them. The CDR3 runs to 16 residues. Germline CDR1 is SGHVS and CDR2 is FQNEAQ. Here the CDR3 reads CASSFYLVEVGNTIYF. In DNA form, the CDR3 reads TGTGCCAGCAGCTTTTATTTAGTGGAGGTGGGAAACACCATATATTTT.

This clone was seen just once. The chain has TRBV7-9 and TRBJ1-6; D is unresolved. The CDR3 extends over 14 amino acids. CDR1 and CDR2 from the germline V gene are SEHNR and FQNEAQ (reference sequence). V shed 4 bases and J shed 6 bases, with 10 bases lying between them. The CDR3 DNA reads TGTGCCAGCAGCTCCGACACCTCTAATTCACCCCTCCACTTT. This translates into CASSSDTSNSPLHF.

This chain links TRBV10-3 with TRBJ1-4; 7 nucleotides agree with TRBD1. The CDR3 is 14 amino acids. V was clipped by 3 bases and J by 7 bases; unmatched bases: 5. The V gene's germline CDR1 is ENHRY and CDR2 SYGVKD. CDR3 region: CAISDDRVTEKLFF. In DNA form, the CDR3 reads TGTGCCATCAGTGACGACAGGGTGACTGAAAAACTGTTTTTT.

This rearrangement joins TRBV4-3 to TRBJ2-2, with 8 bases identical to TRBD1. Trimming cost V 4 bases and J 7 bases; bases outside gene matches: 8. The length of the CDR3 is 15 residues. CDR1 and CDR2 (germline): LGHNA, YSLEER. The CDR3 loop is CASSRGQGSHGELFF. The CDR3 coding sequence is TGCGCCAGCAGCCGAGGACAGGGTTCCCACGGGGAGCTGTTTTTT.

J is TRBJ1-1 and V is TRBV28; 7 nucleotides line up with TRBD1. Germline CDR1 reads MDHEN; CDR2 reads SYDVKM. J lost 1 base, V lost 7 bases, and 15 bases had no gene match. The CDR3 totals 17 residues. The CDR3 bases are TGTGCCAGCAAGATTTGGGACAGTTCGGGCCAGAACACTGAAGCTTTCTTT. Translation gives CASKIWDSSGQNTEAFF.

V usage is TRBV2 and J usage is TRBJ2-3, with D maybe TRBD1 (6 bases). Trimming took off 7 bases at V and 4 bases at J, with 15 bases between the two ends. The germline gives CDR1 SNHLY, CDR2 FYNNEI. This CDR3 has 14 residues. The CDR3 DNA reads as TGTGCCAGCAACCTCGACAGGTCGGCAGATACGCAGTATTTT. Its translation is CASNLDRSADTQYF.

The chain carries TRBV4-3 and TRBJ2-6; 8 nucleotides line up with TRBD1. V shed 3 bases and J 0 bases; nucleotides not matched to a gene: 10. Germline V lookup: CDR1 LGHNA, CDR2 YSLEER. CDR3 length: 19 residues. DNA for the CDR3: TGCGCCAGCAGCCAGGCCCTGGACAGGGCCTCCTCTGGGGCCAACGTCCTGACTTTC. Translating gives CASSQALDRASSGANVLTF.

The sample holds a few counts of this clone. The CDR3 DNA is TGTGCCAGCAAATACCAGTTTTCCTACGAGCAGTACTTC. This encodes CASKYQFSYEQYF. The J gene is TRBJ2-7, the V gene TRBV27, with D hard to call. Germline assignment: CDR1 MNHEY and CDR2 SMNVEV (reference sequence). CDR3 size: 13 residues. The ends were cut back, 7 bases at V and 1 base at J, with 11 bases in the middle.

V and J are TRBV14 and TRBJ2-1; TRBD2 might be the D (7 bases). The CDR3 length is 16 residues. Per the germline V gene, CDR1 is SGHDN and CDR2 is FVKESK. V lost 2 bases, J lost 8 bases, and 19 bases lay in between. In DNA form, the CDR3 reads TGTGCCAGCAGCCAACTTGTAGGGGGGGAAGAACATGAGCAGTTCTTC. Its protein is CASSQLVGGEEHEQFF.

The chain employs TRBV7-9 and TRBJ2-7, with D tentatively TRBD1 (6 bases). The CDR3 length is 12 residues. Per germline, CDR1 SEHNR and CDR2 FQNEAQ (reference sequence). CDR3 nucleotide sequence: TGTGCGACCCGGGACAACACCTACGAGCAGTACTTC. The encoded protein is CATRDNTYEQYF.

This clone showed up just a few times. This chain links TRBV4-1 with TRBJ1-6; 7 bases are shared with TRBD1. The CDR3 sequence is 14 residues long. The trim removed 8 bases at V and 10 bases at J, leaving 11 bases unmatched. Germline CDR1 is MGHRA and CDR2 is YSYEKL. Here the CDR3 DNA reads TGCGCCAGCGGAGGGGGCCCTCCTAACTCACCCCTCCACTTT. Encoded protein: CASGGGPPNSPLHF.

This clone has a single count. V is TRBV29-1 and J is TRBJ2-3; TRBD1 matches at 9 bases. This CDR3 spans 15 amino acids. Germline V lookup: CDR1 SQVTM, CDR2 ANQGSEA. The V gene end was trimmed by 5 bases and the J gene end by 2 bases; junction bases not matched to a gene: 8. CDR3 DNA: TGCAGCGTTCGTCCGGGACAGGGATACACAGATACGCAGTATTTT. Its protein product is CSVRPGQGYTDTQYF.

This chain joins TRBV28 and TRBJ2-7, with D maybe TRBD2 (5 bases). In germline, CDR1 is MDHEN, CDR2 SYDVKM. V lost 2 bases and J lost 5, with 16 bases in between. CDR3 length: 15 residues. CDR3 region: CASSLRSGIRHEQYF. The CDR3 bases are TGTGCCAGCAGTTTACGGTCCGGGATCCGCCACGAGCAGTACTTC.

This clone was detected once. The gene calls are TRBV11-2 and TRBJ2-7; TRBD2 aligns across 13 bases. The ends lost 7 bases at V and 8 bases at J; junction bases unmatched: 11. From germline, CDR1 is SGHAT and CDR2 FQNNGV. This CDR3 is built from 15 residues. CDR3 sequence reads: CASNLDGLAGEKQYF. In DNA, the CDR3 is TGTGCCAGCAACCTCGATGGACTAGCGGGGGAGAAGCAGTACTTC.

This clone was observed a few times. The V and J genes are TRBV18 and TRBJ1-1; D uncertain. From germline, CDR1 is KGHSH and CDR2 LQKENI. The CDR3 contains 14 residues. Trimming left V 3 bases short and J 3 bases short, with 11 bases between. The CDR3 sequence: CASSPDYRYTEAFF. The CDR3 coding sequence is TGTGCCAGCTCACCTGACTACCGTTACACTGAAGCTTTCTTT.

This sequence joins TRBV5-6 and TRBJ2-6, with no clear D. Trimming cost V 3 bases and J 0 bases, with 19 bases left between them. CDR1 and CDR2 from the germline V gene are SGHDT and YYEEEE. The CDR3 contains 19 residues. The CDR3 sequence is CASSSPPRAGPSGANVLTF. CDR3 sequence (DNA): TGTGCCAGCAGCTCCCCCCCCCGAGCAGGCCCCTCTGGGGCCAACGTCCTGACTTTC.